Below are 10 T cell receptor beta chains sequenced from a single sample in a study of blood T cell repertoires in COVID-19. Profiling relied on immunoSEQ multiplex PCR, and the TCRdb table lists in-frame clones only, not all of them. Seen here are more than 200,000 clones, about nine tenths observed once, and the top ten hold more than 5%. Sequences were obtained from PBMCs or T cells enriched from blood (not recorded which). These TCRs come from a woman between 25 and 40 years old with acute COVID-19.

The chain has TRBV28 and TRBJ2-5, with D maybe TRBD2 (6 bases). Per the germline V gene, CDR1 is MDHEN and CDR2 is SYDVKM. V was pared by 5 bases and J by 5 bases, with 18 bases between. This CDR3 contains 15 residues. The CDR3 loop reads CASSTLRDSLETQYF. In DNA, the CDR3 is TGTGCCAGCAGTACGCTCCGGGACTCCTTGGAGACCCAGTACTTC.

V and J are TRBV4-3 and TRBJ1-1; 8 bases map to TRBD1. With 0 bases clipped from V and 10 bases from J, the junction kept 7 bases outside the gene matches. This CDR3 is built from 14 residues. Germline assignment: CDR1 LGHNA and CDR2 YSLEER. The CDR3 DNA reads TGCGCCAGCAGCCAAGATAACCAGGGGGCGCGAGCTTTCTTT. Its protein is CASSQDNQGARAFF.

The rearrangement uses TRBV5-1 and TRBJ1-6; 7 positions match TRBD1. The germline V gene has CDR1 SGHRS and CDR2 YFSETQ. This CDR3 contains 14 residues. J lost 6 bases, V lost 4 bases, and 4 bases had no gene match. Here the CDR3 reads CASSTWDSNSPLHF. The CDR3 nucleotides read TGCGCCAGCAGCACATGGGACAGTAATTCACCCCTCCACTTT. The whole variable domain, remainder taken from reference TRBV5-1 and TRBJ1-6, is KAGVTQTPRYLIKTRGQQVTLSCSPISGHRSVSWYQQTPGQGLQFLFEYFSETQRNKGNFPGRFSGRQFSNSRSEMNVSTLELGDSALYLCASSTWDSNSPLHFGNGTRLTVT.

This rearrangement joins TRBV5-5 to TRBJ1-4; no reliable D call. Germline loops: CDR1 SGHKS, CDR2 YYEKEE (reference sequence). The V end was cut by 1 base, the J end by 6 bases, with 10 bases between. The CDR3 has 14 amino acids. CDR3: CASSLRLADEKLFF. In DNA form, the CDR3 reads TGTGCCAGCAGCTTGCGGCTGGCGGATGAAAAACTGTTTTTT.

This clone was picked up one time. The V call is TRBV28, the J call TRBJ1-5; D not resolved. This CDR3 is built from 12 residues. The germline gives CDR1 MDHEN, CDR2 SYDVKM. V dropped 10 bases and J dropped 1 base, with 8 bases sitting between them. The CDR3 reads CAIRRSNQPQHF. The CDR3 coding sequence is TGTGCCATAAGGCGGAGCAATCAGCCCCAGCATTTT. Together with reference TRBV28 and TRBJ1-5, the CDR3 gives the full variable domain: DVKVTQSSRYLVKRTGEKVFLECVQDMDHENMFWYRQDPGLGLRLIYFSYDVKMKEKGDIPEGYSVSREKKERFSLILESASTNQTSMYLCAIRRSNQPQHFGDGTRLSIL.

Points on this clone: The junction differs from germline at one of its ends, possibly a read error. V gene TRBV28 combines with J gene TRBJ1-1, with D maybe TRBD1 (5 bases). CDR3 size: 17 residues. Germline CDR1 and CDR2: MDHEN and SYDVKM. The CDR3 nucleotides read TGCGAAGCAGTCCCAACCCGTCCCGGGGGAAGGAACACTGAAGCTTTCTTT. Translating gives CEAVPTRPGGRNTEAFF.

This chain uses TRBV7-2 with TRBJ1-2; the match to TRBD1 covers 12 bases. There are 14 residues in the CDR3. Germline trimming cut 4 bases from V and 8 bases from J; bases unmatched to any gene: 5. Looked up from germline, CDR1 is SGHTA and CDR2 is FQGNSA. CDR3 protein: CASSSGTGGKGYTF. CDR3 DNA: TGTGCCAGCAGCTCTGGGACAGGGGGCAAAGGCTACACCTTC.

The chain has TRBV19 and TRBJ2-3; D is possibly TRBD1 (5 bases). Germline CDR1 is LNHDA and CDR2 is SQIVND (reference sequence). CDR3 length: 15 residues. V gave up 4 bases and J gave up 2 bases, with 13 bases separating them. Here the CDR3 reads CASSSPGKYTDTQYF. CDR3 DNA: TGTGCCAGTAGTAGCCCAGGGAAGTACACAGATACGCAGTATTTT.

The rearrangement uses TRBV4-3 and TRBJ1-3; no clear D gene. V lost 4 bases to trimming and J lost 1 base, with 11 bases between them. Per the germline V gene, CDR1 is LGHNA and CDR2 is YSLEER. The CDR3 runs 15 residues. This CDR3 is CASSRDTRSGNTIYF. Here the CDR3 DNA reads TGCGCCAGCAGCCGAGACACGAGATCTGGAAACACCATATATTTT.

A single count supports this clone. The chain uses TRBV29-1 and TRBJ2-3, with D maybe TRBD1 (5 bases). This CDR3 is built from 11 residues. V lost 7 bases and J 7 bases, leaving 12 bases between the germline ends. Germline values: CDR1 SQVTM, CDR2 ANQGSEA. The CDR3 loop reads CSAKDTYTQYF. The CDR3 DNA is TGCAGCGCCAAGGACACCTATACGCAGTATTTT.